Sequencing of this T cell receptor (beta chain) was carried out in a study of T cell changes during pregnancy in multiple sclerosis. This CDR3 is 15 amino acids long. Germline assignment: CDR1 LNHDA and CDR2 SQIVND (reference sequence). Trimming took off 5 bases at V and 0 bases at J, with 10 bases between the two ends. The repertoire was sequenced with immunoSEQ multiplex PCR; TCRdb's copy has only in-frame clones and lacks some. The table shows 50,000 to 65,000 clones, with under 95% occurring only once. The receptor comes from a female donor with multiple sclerosis, enrolled in a pregnancy study. The genes are TRBV19 and TRBJ2-2; TRBD1 is a possible D gene (5 bases). Source: CD8+ T cells from peripheral blood mononuclear cells, taken in the second trimester of pregnancy. The CDR3 protein is CASSPDSSNTGELFF. DNA for the CDR3: TGTGCCAGTAGTCCTGACAGTTCGAACACCGGGGAGCTGTTTTTT.